This is a list of T cell receptor beta chains from one sample in a study of T cells after yellow fever vaccination. Using its own MiXCR run on the 5' RACE reads, TCRdb lists one record per CDR3 protein. The sample records 450,000 to 600,000 distinct CDR3 sequences, roughly 13% being singletons. The sequences come from PBMCs, collected on the day of the yellow fever booster vaccination. The receptors stem from a man between 25 and 39 years old who received the YFV17D yellow fever vaccine. The CDR3 runs from the conserved cysteine through the conserved F or W. A D gene is named only where the DNA matches it firmly. Where a row states a size, it is once, few, many or the class of an expanded clone; other rows omit it.

>TRBD2|TRBV7-2|.|TRBJ2-3
TGTGCCAGCAGCTTAGGAGCGGGAGGGAGGAGGACAGATACGCAGTATTTT
CASSLGAGGRRTDTQYF
>.|TRBV5-1|.|TRBJ1-4
TGCGCCAGCAGCTCGGGCCCATCCAGCCGGGATGAAAAACTGTTTTTT
CASSSGPSSRDEKLFF
>.|TRBV7-2|.|TRBJ2-7
TGTGCCAGCAGCTTATCGATAGCGAAAAGCTCCTACGAGCAGTACTTC
CASSLSIAKSSYEQYF
>TRBD2|TRBV29-1|.|TRBJ2-6
TGCAGCGCCCGGGGGGCTGGGGCCAACGTCCTGACTTTC
CSARGAGANVLTF
>TRBD1|TRBV11-2|few|TRBJ1-4
TGTGCCAGCAGCTTAGAGGGCAGGGGGGTCTGGGAAAAACTGTTTTTT
CASSLEGRGVWEKLFF
>.|TRBV5-1|.|TRBJ2-2
TGCGCCAGCAGCGTCGGAGTGGACGGCCACACCGGGGAGCTGTTTTTT
CASSVGVDGHTGELFF
>.|TRBV21-1|few|TRBJ2-1
TGTGCCAGCAGCAAAGCAGAGGGGGGAAAACTTGTCAATGAGCAGTTCTTC
CASSKAEGGKLVNEQFF
>.|TRBV6-2/TRBV6-3|.|TRBJ2-1
TGTGCCAGCAGTTACGTGGGTGGTTCCTCGTCACGGTTCTTC
CASSYVGGSSSRFF
>.|TRBV12-3/TRBV12-4|.|TRBJ1-3
TGTGCCAGCAGCCGTGGCGTGGGCAACACCATATATTTT
CASSRGVGNTIYF
>.|TRBV6-2/TRBV6-3|few|TRBJ2-7
TGTGCCAGCAGGCTTACTAGCAGATACGAGCAGTACTTC
CASRLTSRYEQYF
>.|TRBV11-2|.|TRBJ2-3
TGTGCCAGCAGCTTAGCTGGGGACCAAAGGATTGGTACGCAGTATTTT
CASSLAGDQRIGTQYF
>.|TRBV6-5|.|TRBJ1-1
TGTGCCAGCAGTTACTTAGGGTGGGACACTGAAGCTTTCTTT
CASSYLGWDTEAFF